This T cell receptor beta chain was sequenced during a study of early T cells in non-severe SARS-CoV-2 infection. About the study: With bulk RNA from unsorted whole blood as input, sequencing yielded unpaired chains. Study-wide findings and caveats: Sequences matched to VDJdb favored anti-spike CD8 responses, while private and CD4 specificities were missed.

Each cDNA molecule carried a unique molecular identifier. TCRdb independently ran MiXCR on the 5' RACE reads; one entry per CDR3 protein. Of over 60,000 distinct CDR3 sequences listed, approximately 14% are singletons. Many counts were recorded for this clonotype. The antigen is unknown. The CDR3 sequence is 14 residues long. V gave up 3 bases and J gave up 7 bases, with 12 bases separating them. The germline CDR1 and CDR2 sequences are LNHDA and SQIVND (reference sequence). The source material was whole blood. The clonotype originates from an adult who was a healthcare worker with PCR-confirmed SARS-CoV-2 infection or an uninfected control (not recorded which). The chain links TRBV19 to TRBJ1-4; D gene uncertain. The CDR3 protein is CASSISGYGEKLFF. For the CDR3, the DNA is TGTGCCAGTAGTATTTCCGGATATGGTGAAAAACTGTTTTTT. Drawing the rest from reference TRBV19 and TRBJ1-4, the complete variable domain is DGGITQSPKYLFRKEGQNVTLSCEQNLNHDAMYWYRQDPGQGLRLIYYSQIVNDFQKGDIAEGYSVSREKKESFPLTVTSAQKNPTAFYLCASSISGYGEKLFFGSGTQLSVL.